This T cell receptor beta chain came from a study of T cells in Graves' hyperthyroidism and ophthalmopathy. Whole-study findings and limits: Blood also carried most thyroid clonotypes expanded above 0.001.

Uncontrolled infections, other autoimmune diseases, pregnancy or lactation led to exclusion of patients. Every diagnosis used clinical symptoms, serum thyroxine and TRAb, thyroid ultrasound and orbital computed tomography. The authors obtained PBMCs from roughly 10 ml of fresh peripheral blood. Looked up from germline, CDR1 is SGHDT and CDR2 is YYEEEE. V was pared by 3 bases and J by 6 bases, with 16 bases between. The CDR3 totals 16 residues. As to this clonotype: What it binds is not known. A much more abundant neighbour one base away suggests this may be a read error.

RNA transcripts yielded amplified TCR beta CDR3 regions. Researchers ran a first-round RT-PCR on the TCR CDR3 using the HTBI primer set. TCRdb reprocessed the multiplex PCR reads with MiXCR, giving one entry per CDR3 protein. The data contain under 450,000 distinct CDR3 sequences, approximately 18% of them singletons. The V and J genes are TRBV5-6 and TRBJ1-6; TRBD1 might be the D (5 bases). This receptor was taken from a woman aged 25 to 39 with Graves' hyperthyroidism that later progressed to Graves' ophthalmopathy. Sequencing input: blood. The CDR3 sequence: CASSSGVLPGNSPLHF. CDR3 bases: TGTGCCAGCAGCTCGGGGGTATTGCCGGGTAATTCACCCCTCCACTTT.